This entry features one T cell receptor beta chain sequence. The sample is drawn from a study of cytomegalovirus exposure and HLA in healthy donors. The germline CDR1 and CDR2 sequences are MNHNS and SASEGT. The germline V and J ends were trimmed by 3 bases and 8 bases, with 10 bases remaining between them. CDR3 length equals 13 residues. Vbeta (60) and Jbeta (13) primers were used in the PCR. TCRdb's table, derived via immunoSEQ multiplex PCR, lists solely in-frame clones and lacks some. The repertoire has roughly 130,000 clones, around 70% of them found once; the top ten carry 6% to 8.5%. Sequences were obtained from PBMCs. The rearrangement uses TRBV6-1 and TRBJ1-4, with D unclear. The clonotype originates from a man aged 40-49 years in good health and CMV-seropositive. For the CDR3, the DNA is TGTGCCAGCAGTGATTTAGAGGTCGAAAAACTGTTTTTT. Its translation: CASSDLEVEKLFF.